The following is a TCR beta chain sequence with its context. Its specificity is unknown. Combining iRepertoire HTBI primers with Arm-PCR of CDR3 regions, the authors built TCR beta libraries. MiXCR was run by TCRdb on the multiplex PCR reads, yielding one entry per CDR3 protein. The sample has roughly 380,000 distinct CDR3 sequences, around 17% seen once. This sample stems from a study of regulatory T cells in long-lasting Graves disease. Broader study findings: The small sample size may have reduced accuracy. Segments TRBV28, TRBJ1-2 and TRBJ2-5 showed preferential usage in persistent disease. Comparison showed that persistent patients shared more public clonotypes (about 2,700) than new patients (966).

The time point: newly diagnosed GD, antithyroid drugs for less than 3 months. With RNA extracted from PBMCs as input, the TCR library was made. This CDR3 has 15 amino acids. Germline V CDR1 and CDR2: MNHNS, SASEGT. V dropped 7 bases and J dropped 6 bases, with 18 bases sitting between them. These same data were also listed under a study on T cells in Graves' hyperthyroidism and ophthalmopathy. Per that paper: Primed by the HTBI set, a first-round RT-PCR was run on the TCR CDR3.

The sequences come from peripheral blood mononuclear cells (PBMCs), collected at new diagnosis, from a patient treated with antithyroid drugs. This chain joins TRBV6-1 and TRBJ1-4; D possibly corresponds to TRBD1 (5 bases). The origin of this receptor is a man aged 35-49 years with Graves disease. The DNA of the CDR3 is TGTGCCAGCAACGACGGGGGGACTTTGGATGAAAAACTGTTTTTT. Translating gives CASNDGGTLDEKLFF.